Sequencing of this T cell receptor beta chain was carried out in a study of cytomegalovirus exposure and HLA in healthy donors. Overall study context: Around 80 million unique TCR sequences came from HLA-typed donors in an early release.

Both 60 Vbeta primers and 13 Jbeta primers went into the PCR. The table came from immunoSEQ multiplex PCR; TCRdb's copy has only in-frame clones and leaves some out. The profile shows approximately 150,000 clones, around 80% of them singletons. The study's findings and limits: Sequencing likely generated an artifact that appeared as a cluster of highly shared sequence variants. Per a prior analysis, the majority of TCR beta V segments were productive roughly 90% or roughly 30% of the time. In a later analysis, TCR beta V- and J-gene trimming showed a link to a missense DCLRE1C variant.

Worth noting for this clone: Its antigen is not identified.

This TCR came from a man between 35 and 55 years old in good health and CMV-seronegative. Material: PBMCs.

The chain's CDR3 is CASLQGGGMNTEAFF. CDR3 DNA sequence: TGCGCCAGCCTTCAGGGTGGTGGCATGAACACTGAAGCTTTCTTT. The chain links TRBV5-1 to TRBJ1-1, with a weak D call TRBD1 (5 bases). CDR1 is SGHRS and CDR2 is YFSETQ in the germline V gene. The CDR3 totals 15 residues. V was trimmed by 7 bases and J by 0 bases, leaving 16 bases between them.